Here is one T cell receptor (beta chain) with its context. Original methodology: Amplifying reference gene primers gave estimates of nucleated cell counts. Sequencing was performed with immunoSEQ multiplex PCR; in TCRdb, only in-frame clones are kept and a portion is missing. Clone size and V and J calls were adopted from that table, with D and trimming inferred from the DNA. The sample records around 160,000 clones, roughly 79% being singletons. The entry originates in a study of blood T cell repertoires in COVID-19. Study-level background: The samples span acute and convalescent COVID-19 from the United States, Italy and Spain. PBMCs, B-cell-depleted T cells, or T cells provided the cDNA or gDNA that made up the material.

The length of the CDR3 is 14 residues. V shed 1 base and J shed 4 bases, with 10 bases lying between them. Germline V gene lookup returns CDR1 MGHDK and CDR2 SYGVNS. The TCR was taken from a human donor with acute or convalescent COVID-19. The donor label of this sample is uncertain. Material: peripheral blood. V and J are TRBV25-1 and TRBJ2-5, with D maybe TRBD2 (6 bases). The CDR3 sequence is CASSEWRGAETQYF. As DNA, the CDR3 is TGTGCCAGCAGTGAATGGCGGGGAGCAGAGACCCAGTACTTC.